This T cell receptor beta chain was found in a study of PD-1 blockade in classical Hodgkin lymphoma. Whole-study findings and limits: At C4D1, TCR diversity had climbed significantly for CD4+ cells, though not for CD8+ cells. The causes of the repertoire differences, possibly disease activity or prior therapy, remain undefined.

For this clone: Antigen: not known.

Stated time point: cycle 4 day 1 (C4D1), after six to seven weeks of nivolumab. The patients all showed relapse after autologous stem cell transplantation, while their brentuximab vedotin exposure varied. Thawed PBMCs supplied CD8+ T cells via magnetic negative selection. Best responses included complete response and partial response; otherwise, the best response was progressive disease. In germline, CDR1 is SGHRS, CDR2 YFSETQ. The CDR3 has 14 amino acids. Trimming took off 0 bases at V and 2 bases at J, with 9 bases between the two ends. Produced via immunoSEQ multiplex PCR; TCRdb's table is partial and in-frame only. The top ten hold approximately 30% of the sample, which has 6,000 to 9,500 clones, about three quarters seen once.

The material was CD8+ T cells from blood, obtained before the fourth cycle of nivolumab. This receptor was identified in a human donor with classical Hodgkin lymphoma. The V call is TRBV5-1, the J call TRBJ2-7, with D hard to call. In DNA form, the CDR3 reads TGCGCCAGCAGCTTGGTTCCTATTACCTACGAGCAGTACTTC. Its protein product is CASSLVPITYEQYF.